The TCR beta chain described here comes from a study of blood T cell repertoires in COVID-19. Per the study methods: Estimates of nucleated cell counts were drawn from the amplification of reference gene primers. Clones were sequenced by immunoSEQ multiplex PCR, and TCRdb holds only the in-frame ones, with some missing. V, J and clone size were drawn from that table, and D and trimming were deduced from the DNA. Here the sample spans around 330,000 clones, approximately 90% being singletons. Only one count was recorded for this clone. The V end lost 0 bases, the J end lost 11 bases, and 16 bases lay between the germline ends. Looked up from germline, CDR1 is GTSNPN and CDR2 is SVGIG (reference sequence). The CDR3 sequence is 14 residues long. Participant-reported clinical history was the basis for cohort assignment.

This rearrangement joins TRBV30 to TRBJ2-2; D remains unclear. The TCR sequence derives from a woman between 40 and 50 years old who had recovered from COVID-19. The sequenced sample was PBMCs or T cells enriched from blood (not recorded which). The CDR3 nucleotides read TGTGCCTGGAGTGTAAATCAACTTCACCGAGAGCTGTTTTTT. Residues: CAWSVNQLHRELFF.